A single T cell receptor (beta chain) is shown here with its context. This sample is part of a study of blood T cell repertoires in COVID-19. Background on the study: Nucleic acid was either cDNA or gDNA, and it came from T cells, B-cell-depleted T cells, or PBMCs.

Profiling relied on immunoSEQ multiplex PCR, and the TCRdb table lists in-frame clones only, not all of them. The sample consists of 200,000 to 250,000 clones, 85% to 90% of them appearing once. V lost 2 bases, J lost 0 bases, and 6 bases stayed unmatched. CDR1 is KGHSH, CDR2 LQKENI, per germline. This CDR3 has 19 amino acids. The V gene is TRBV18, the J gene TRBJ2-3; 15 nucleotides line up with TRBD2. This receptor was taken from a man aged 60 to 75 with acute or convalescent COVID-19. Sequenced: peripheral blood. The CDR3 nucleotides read TGTGCCAGCTCACCATGGGGACTAGCGGGAGGCACTAGCACAGATACGCAGTATTTT. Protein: CASSPWGLAGGTSTDTQYF. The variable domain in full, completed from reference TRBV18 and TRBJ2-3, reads NAGVMQNPRHLVRRRGQEARLRCSPMKGHSHVYWYRQLPEEGLKFMVYLQKENIIDESGMPKERFSAEFPKEGPSILRIQQVVRGDSAAYFCASSPWGLAGGTSTDTQYFGPGTRLTVL.